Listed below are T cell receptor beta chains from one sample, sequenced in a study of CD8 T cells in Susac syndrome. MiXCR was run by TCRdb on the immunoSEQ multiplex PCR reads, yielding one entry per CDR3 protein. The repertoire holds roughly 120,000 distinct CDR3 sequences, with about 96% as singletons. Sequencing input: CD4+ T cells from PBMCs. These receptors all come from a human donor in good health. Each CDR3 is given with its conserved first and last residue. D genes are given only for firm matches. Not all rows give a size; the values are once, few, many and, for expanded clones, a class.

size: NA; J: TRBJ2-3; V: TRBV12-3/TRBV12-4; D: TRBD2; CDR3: CASTLAADTQYF; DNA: TGTGCCAGCACCCTAGCGGCAGATACGCAGTATTTT
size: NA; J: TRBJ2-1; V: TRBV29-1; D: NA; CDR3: CSSSSYNEQFF; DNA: TGCTCTTCAAGCTCCTACAATGAGCAGTTCTTC
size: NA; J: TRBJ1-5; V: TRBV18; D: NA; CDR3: CASSPGNSNQPQHF; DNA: TGTGCCAGCTCACCTGGAAATAGCAATCAGCCCCAGCATTTT
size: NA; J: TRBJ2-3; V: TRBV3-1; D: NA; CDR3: CASSPLLGVGTDTQYF; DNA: TGTGCCAGCAGCCCCCTGCTAGGGGTGGGCACAGATACGCAGTATTTT
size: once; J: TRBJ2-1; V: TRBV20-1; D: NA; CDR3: CSAKNNLHNEQFF; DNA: TGCAGTGCTAAGAACAACCTCCACAATGAGCAGTTCTTC
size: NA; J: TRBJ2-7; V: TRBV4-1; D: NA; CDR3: CASSQGYEPSGHYEQYF; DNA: TGCGCCAGCAGCCAAGGGTACGAGCCGTCAGGACATTACGAGCAGTACTTC
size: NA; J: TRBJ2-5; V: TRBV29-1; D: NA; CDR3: CSVDIVRLQETQYF; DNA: TGCAGCGTTGATATCGTCCGTCTCCAAGAGACCCAGTACTTC
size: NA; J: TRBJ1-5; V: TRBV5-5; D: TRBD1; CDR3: CASSPGTGSNQPQHF; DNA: TGTGCCAGCAGCCCCGGGACAGGGAGCAATCAGCCCCAGCATTTT
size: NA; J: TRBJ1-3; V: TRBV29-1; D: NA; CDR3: CSVSHAENTIYF; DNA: TGCAGCGTTTCCCATGCTGAAAACACCATATATTTT
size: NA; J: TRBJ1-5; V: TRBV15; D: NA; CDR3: CATSRDNRGGGNQPQHF; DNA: TGTGCCACCAGCAGAGATAATAGGGGGGGAGGCAATCAGCCCCAGCATTTT
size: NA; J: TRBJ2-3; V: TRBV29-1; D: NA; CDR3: CSVDRFVGTDTQYF; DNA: TGCAGCGTTGACAGGTTTGTTGGCACAGATACGCAGTATTTT
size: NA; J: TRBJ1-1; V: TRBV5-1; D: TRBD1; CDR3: CASSLGTTGANTEAFF; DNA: TGCGCCAGCAGCTTGGGGACCACAGGGGCGAACACTGAAGCTTTCTTT
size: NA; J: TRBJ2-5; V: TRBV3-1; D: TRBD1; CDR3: CASSLGTGWQETQYF; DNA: TGTGCCAGCAGCCTGGGGACAGGGTGGCAAGAGACCCAGTACTTC
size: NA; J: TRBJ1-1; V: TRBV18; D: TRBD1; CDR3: CASSPNGQGLPEAFF; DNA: TGTGCCAGCTCACCCAACGGACAGGGGCTTCCTGAAGCTTTCTTT
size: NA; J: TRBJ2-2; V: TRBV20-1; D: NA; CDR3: CSARGTTGELFF; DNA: TGCAGTGCTAGAGGAACCACCGGGGAGCTGTTTTTT
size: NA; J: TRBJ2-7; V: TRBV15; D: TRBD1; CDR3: CATSKDREREQYF; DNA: TGTGCCACCAGCAAGGACAGGGAGCGCGAGCAGTACTTC
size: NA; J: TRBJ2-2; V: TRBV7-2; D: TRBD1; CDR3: CASSLAGQTNTGELFF; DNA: TGTGCCAGCAGCTTAGCGGGACAGACGAACACCGGGGAGCTGTTTTTT
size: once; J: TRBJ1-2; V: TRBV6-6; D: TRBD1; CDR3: CASNTQGVPYGYTF; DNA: TGTGCCAGCAATACACAGGGGGTCCCCTATGGCTACACCTTC
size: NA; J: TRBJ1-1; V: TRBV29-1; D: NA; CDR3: CSVGGRGRHTEAFF; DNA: TGCAGCGTTGGGGGGCGGGGGCGACACACTGAAGCTTTCTTT